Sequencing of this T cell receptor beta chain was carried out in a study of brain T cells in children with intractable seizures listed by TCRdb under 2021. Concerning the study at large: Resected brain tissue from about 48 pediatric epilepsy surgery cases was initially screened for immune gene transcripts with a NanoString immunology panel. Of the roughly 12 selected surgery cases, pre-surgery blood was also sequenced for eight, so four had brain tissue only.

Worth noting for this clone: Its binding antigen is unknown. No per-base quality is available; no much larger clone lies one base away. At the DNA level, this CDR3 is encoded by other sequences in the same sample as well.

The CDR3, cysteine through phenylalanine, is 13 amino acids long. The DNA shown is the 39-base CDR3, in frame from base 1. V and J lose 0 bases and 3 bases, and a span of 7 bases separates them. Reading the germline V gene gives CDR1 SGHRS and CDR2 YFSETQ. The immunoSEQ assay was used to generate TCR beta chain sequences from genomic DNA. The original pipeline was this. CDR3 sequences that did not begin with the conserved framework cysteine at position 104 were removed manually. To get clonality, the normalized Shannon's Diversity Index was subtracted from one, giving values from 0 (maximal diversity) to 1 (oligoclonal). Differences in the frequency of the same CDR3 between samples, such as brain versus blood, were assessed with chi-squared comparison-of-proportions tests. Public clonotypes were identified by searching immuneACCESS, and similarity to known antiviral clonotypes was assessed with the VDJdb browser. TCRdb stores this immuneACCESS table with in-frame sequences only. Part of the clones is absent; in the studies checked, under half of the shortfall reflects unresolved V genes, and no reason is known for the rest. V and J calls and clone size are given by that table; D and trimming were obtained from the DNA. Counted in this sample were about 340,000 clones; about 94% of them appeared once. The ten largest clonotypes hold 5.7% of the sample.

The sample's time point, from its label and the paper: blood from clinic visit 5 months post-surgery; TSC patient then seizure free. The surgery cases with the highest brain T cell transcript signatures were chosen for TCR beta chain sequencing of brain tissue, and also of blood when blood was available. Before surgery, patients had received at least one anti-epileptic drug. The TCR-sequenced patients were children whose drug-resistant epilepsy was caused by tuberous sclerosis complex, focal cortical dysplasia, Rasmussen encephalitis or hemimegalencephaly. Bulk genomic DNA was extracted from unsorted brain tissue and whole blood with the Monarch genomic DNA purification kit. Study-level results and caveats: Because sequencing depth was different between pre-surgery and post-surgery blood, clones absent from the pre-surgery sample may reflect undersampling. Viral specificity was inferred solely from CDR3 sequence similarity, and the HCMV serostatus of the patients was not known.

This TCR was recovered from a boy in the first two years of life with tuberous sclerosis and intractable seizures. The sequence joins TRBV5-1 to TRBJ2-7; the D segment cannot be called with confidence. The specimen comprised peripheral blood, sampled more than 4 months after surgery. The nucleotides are TGCGCCAGCAGCTTGGTTGCAGACTACGAGCAGTACTTC. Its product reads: CASSLVADYEQYF.